Shown below are 3 T cell receptor beta chains from a single sample sequenced in a study of blood T cell repertoires in COVID-19 (dated by TCRdb to 2020 to 2022). Libraries were made using the immunoSEQ multiplex PCR assay. TCRdb provides this immuneACCESS table in a form limited to in-frame rearrangements. Some clones are lacking; in checked studies, under half of them reflect an unresolved V gene, and why the rest are absent is not known. The sample includes about 410,000 clones, with 75% to 90% observed a single time. Of the sample, roughly 1.6% is held by the ten largest clones. Sequences were obtained from peripheral blood. Source of these receptors: a middle-aged woman with COVID-19, enrolled during active disease.

The gene calls are TRBV6-6 and TRBJ2-5; 9 positions agree with TRBD2. Germline V lookup: CDR1 MNHNY, CDR2 SVGAGI (reference sequence). CDR3 size: 16 residues. V was clipped by 6 bases and J by 4 bases; unmatched bases: 12. The CDR3 loop reads CASSPTRRGGRETQYF. For the CDR3, the DNA is TGTGCCAGCAGCCCTACCAGGCGGGGGGGCCGAGAGACCCAGTACTTC.

This chain uses TRBV19 with TRBJ1-5; possible D gene TRBD1, 6 bases. The CDR3 sequence is 16 residues long. The V end lost 8 bases, the J end lost 6 bases, and 23 bases lay between the germline ends. The V gene's germline CDR1 is LNHDA and CDR2 SQIVND (reference sequence). The CDR3 reads CASSPLGQGKGQPQHF. The CDR3 bases are TGTGCCAGTTCCCCTTTGGGGCAGGGGAAAGGTCAGCCCCAGCATTTT. The whole variable domain, filled in from reference TRBV19 and TRBJ1-5, reads DGGITQSPKYLFRKEGQNVTLSCEQNLNHDAMYWYRQDPGQGLRLIYYSQIVNDFQKGDIAEGYSVSREKKESFPLTVTSAQKNPTAFYLCASSPLGQGKGQPQHFGDGTRLSIL.

The chain combines TRBV14 with TRBJ1-1; D may be TRBD1 (5 bases). Germline CDR1 SGHDN, CDR2 FVKESK. V dropped 4 bases and J dropped 9 bases, with 12 bases sitting between them. There are 12 residues in the CDR3. The CDR3 DNA reads as TGTGCCAGCAGCCCTGACTGGGGCCAAGCTTTCTTT. Translated, it gives CASSPDWGQAFF. The full variable domain, completed using reference TRBV14 and TRBJ1-1, is EAGVTQFPSHSVIEKGQTVTLRCDPISGHDNLYWYRRVMGKEIKFLLHFVKESKQDESGMPNNRFLAERTGGTYSTLKVQPAELEDSGVYFCASSPDWGQAFFGQGTRLTVV.